This T cell receptor (beta chain) was recovered during a study of T cells in Graves' hyperthyroidism and ophthalmopathy. General study findings and limits: Ophthalmopathy got predicted by the model a median around 6.6 months before its onset. Expanded thyroid clonotypes (above 0.001) were mostly also found in blood.

RNA transcripts yielded amplified TCR beta CDR3 regions. HTBI primers were employed in a first-round RT-PCR of the TCR CDR3. MiXCR was run by TCRdb on the multiplex PCR reads, yielding one entry per CDR3 protein. Of around 760,000 distinct CDR3 sequences in the sample, approximately 36% were seen once. Note on this clonotype: As yet, its antigen is unknown.

The CDR3 runs to 17 residues. Germline CDR1 is SGHTA and CDR2 is FQGNSA. V lost 5 bases, J lost 1 base, and 6 bases stayed unmatched. Patients were aged 18 to 65, had disease duration under 2 months, and had newly diagnosed hyperthyroidism. This chain uses TRBV7-2 with TRBJ2-7, with 15 bases lining up with TRBD2. The source is a woman between 40 and 55 years old with Graves' hyperthyroidism. The sequencing sample was made of blood. The CDR3 here is CASSRTSGGGLSYEQYF. CDR3 DNA sequence: TGTGCCAGCAGCCGGACTAGCGGGGGGGGGCTATCCTACGAGCAGTACTTC.